This entry features one TCR beta chain sequence. The antigen remains undetermined. The germline CDR1 and CDR2 sequences are SQVTM and ANQGSEA. Trimming left V 3 bases short and J 0 bases short, with 10 bases between. The CDR3 length is 14 residues. This sample is part of a study of response to subunit inactivated influenza vaccine. Whole-study results and caveats: The authors suggested that few new T cells are recruited per seasonal influenza vaccination.

TCRdb redid the calling of the RT-PCR reads with MiXCR, one entry per CDR3 protein. The data hold about 580,000 distinct CDR3 sequences, with approximately 15% observed a single time. V usage is TRBV29-1 and J usage is TRBJ2-3; D is undetermined. The specimen comprised PBMCs from blood, sampled less than 13 days after vaccination. The TCR comes from a man aged 45-65 years who received an inactivated influenza vaccine. As DNA, the CDR3 is TGCAGCGTTGATGGGCGGCTAAGCACAGATACGCAGTATTTT. Encoded protein: CSVDGRLSTDTQYF.